Listed below are T cell receptor beta chains from one sample, sequenced in a study of T cell responses to AZD1222 COVID-19 vaccine. Repertoires were generated with immunoSEQ multiplex PCR, while TCRdb's copy carries only in-frame clones and drops some. The sample records approximately 120,000 clones, around 89% being singletons. The input for sequencing was peripheral blood, taken on day 0 of AZD1222 vaccination. All receptors come from an adult in good health. CDR3s include the opening cysteine and the closing phenylalanine or tryptophan. Each record gives: clone size, J gene, D gene, V gene, CDR3 DNA, CDR3 protein. The D gene is left open where the match is weak. Expanded clones get a size class; other rows say once, few or many, or leave the size out.

abundance: -; j_gene: TRBJ2-2; d_gene: -; v_gene: TRBV5-4; CDR3nt: TGTGCCAGCAGCTTGGAATGGGGCAGATTGAACACCGGGGAGCTGTTTTTT; CDR3aa: CASSLEWGRLNTGELFF
abundance: -; j_gene: TRBJ1-5; d_gene: TRBD1; v_gene: TRBV27; CDR3nt: TGTGCCAGCAGTTTATCGGGGGGACAGGGGTCGCCCCAGCATTTT; CDR3aa: CASSLSGGQGSPQHF
abundance: -; j_gene: TRBJ1-3; d_gene: -; v_gene: TRBV9; CDR3nt: TGTGCCAGCAGCGAGGGGGACTCCCGGCACACCATATATTTT; CDR3aa: CASSEGDSRHTIYF
abundance: -; j_gene: TRBJ1-2; d_gene: TRBD1; v_gene: TRBV27; CDR3nt: TGTGCCAGCAGTCTCATGCAGGGACAGGGTGTAGGCTACACCTTC; CDR3aa: CASSLMQGQGVGYTF
abundance: -; j_gene: TRBJ2-7; d_gene: -; v_gene: TRBV10-3; CDR3nt: TGTGCCATCAGCGCCGGACTCTCCTACGAGCAGTACTTC; CDR3aa: CAISAGLSYEQYF
abundance: -; j_gene: TRBJ1-1; d_gene: TRBD1; v_gene: TRBV24-1; CDR3nt: TGTGCCACCAAGGGACAGGGGGAGAACACTGAAGCTTTCTTT; CDR3aa: CATKGQGENTEAFF
abundance: -; j_gene: TRBJ1-1; d_gene: -; v_gene: TRBV18; CDR3nt: TGTGCCAGCTCACCACAAATTATTGATGGGAACACTGAAGCTTTCTTT; CDR3aa: CASSPQIIDGNTEAFF
abundance: -; j_gene: TRBJ2-1; d_gene: -; v_gene: TRBV28; CDR3nt: TGTGCCAGCCAAACGGACGGAACTTACAATGAGCAGTTCTTC; CDR3aa: CASQTDGTYNEQFF
abundance: -; j_gene: TRBJ1-3; d_gene: -; v_gene: TRBV7-9; CDR3nt: TGTGCCAGCAGTCCTCCGTATGGAAACACCATATATTTT; CDR3aa: CASSPPYGNTIYF
abundance: -; j_gene: TRBJ2-2; d_gene: -; v_gene: TRBV5-4; CDR3nt: TGTGCCAGCAGCTTGGAGTCGAACACCGGGGAGCTGTTTTTT; CDR3aa: CASSLESNTGELFF
abundance: -; j_gene: TRBJ2-5; d_gene: -; v_gene: TRBV13; CDR3nt: TGTGCCAGCAGTTTTCAGGGTCTACCCCAAGAGACCCAGTACTTC; CDR3aa: CASSFQGLPQETQYF
abundance: -; j_gene: TRBJ1-5; d_gene: -; v_gene: TRBV19; CDR3nt: TGTGCCAGTAGTATAGTCCAGGGCAATCAGCCCCAGCATTTT; CDR3aa: CASSIVQGNQPQHF
abundance: -; j_gene: TRBJ1-1; d_gene: -; v_gene: TRBV5-4; CDR3nt: TGTGCCAGCAGCTTGGCTGGAGGGGTAATCGGTAACACTGAAGCTTTCTTT; CDR3aa: CASSLAGGVIGNTEAFF
abundance: -; j_gene: TRBJ2-3; d_gene: TRBD1; v_gene: TRBV5-1; CDR3nt: TGCGCCAGCAGCTGGGACAGGGTCGGCACAGATACGCAGTATTTT; CDR3aa: CASSWDRVGTDTQYF
abundance: -; j_gene: TRBJ2-7; d_gene: TRBD2; v_gene: TRBV6-1; CDR3nt: TGTGCCAGCAGTGAAGCAGGGAGGGCCCGTATCGAGCAGTACTTC; CDR3aa: CASSEAGRARIEQYF
abundance: -; j_gene: TRBJ1-5; d_gene: -; v_gene: TRBV18; CDR3nt: TGTGCCAGCTCACCCCGCTCTCAAACGAGCAATCAGCCCCAGCATTTT; CDR3aa: CASSPRSQTSNQPQHF
abundance: -; j_gene: TRBJ1-2; d_gene: -; v_gene: TRBV5-1; CDR3nt: TGCGCCAGCAGCTTAGGCGACAGCGGAACCCTCTACTATGGCTACACCTTC; CDR3aa: CASSLGDSGTLYYGYTF
abundance: -; j_gene: TRBJ1-5; d_gene: -; v_gene: TRBV6-1; CDR3nt: TGTGCCAGCAGTGAACAGGGCACCAATCAGCCCCAGCATTTT; CDR3aa: CASSEQGTNQPQHF
abundance: -; j_gene: TRBJ1-1; d_gene: -; v_gene: TRBV9; CDR3nt: TGTGCCAGCAGCGTAGCTTCAGGGCTGAACACTGAAGCTTTCTTT; CDR3aa: CASSVASGLNTEAFF
abundance: -; j_gene: TRBJ1-1; d_gene: TRBD1; v_gene: TRBV11-2; CDR3nt: TGTGCCAGCAGCTACCTCGGACAGGGGTCTGAAGCTTTCTTT; CDR3aa: CASSYLGQGSEAFF
abundance: -; j_gene: TRBJ2-7; d_gene: -; v_gene: TRBV24-1; CDR3nt: TGTGCCACCAGTGACGACAGGAGCGTAAACGAGCAGTACTTC; CDR3aa: CATSDDRSVNEQYF
abundance: -; j_gene: TRBJ1-3; d_gene: -; v_gene: TRBV7-2; CDR3nt: TGTGCCAGCAGCTTAGTTTACGGGGCTTACGGAAACACCATATATTTT; CDR3aa: CASSLVYGAYGNTIYF
abundance: once; j_gene: TRBJ2-7; d_gene: TRBD1; v_gene: TRBV4-3; CDR3nt: TGCGCCAGCAGCCAGGGACAGGGGGCCTACGAGCAGTACTTC; CDR3aa: CASSQGQGAYEQYF
abundance: -; j_gene: TRBJ1-6; d_gene: -; v_gene: TRBV6-2/TRBV6-3; CDR3nt: TGTGCCAGCAGTTACAACCCCAGGGACTCCTATAATTCACCCCTCCACTTT; CDR3aa: CASSYNPRDSYNSPLHF
abundance: medium-sized; j_gene: TRBJ1-6; d_gene: TRBD1; v_gene: TRBV6-4; CDR3nt: TGTGCCAGCAGTGAAGGAGGTCAGGGGGCTTCACCCCTCCACTTT; CDR3aa: CASSEGGQGASPLHF
abundance: -; j_gene: TRBJ2-5; d_gene: -; v_gene: TRBV18; CDR3nt: TGTGCCAGCTCACCAGGGATACAAGAGACCCAGTACTTC; CDR3aa: CASSPGIQETQYF
abundance: -; j_gene: TRBJ2-7; d_gene: TRBD2; v_gene: TRBV6-5; CDR3nt: TGTGCCAGCAGTTACTCGAAATCCGGGAGGTACTACGAGCAGTACTTC; CDR3aa: CASSYSKSGRYYEQYF
abundance: -; j_gene: TRBJ2-7; d_gene: TRBD2; v_gene: TRBV7-9; CDR3nt: TGTGCCAGCAGCCAAGGGACTAGCCAGTACGAGCAGTACTTC; CDR3aa: CASSQGTSQYEQYF
abundance: -; j_gene: TRBJ2-1; d_gene: -; v_gene: TRBV7-2; CDR3nt: TGTGCCAGCAGCTTAGGCTTGACAGGTTCCTACAATGAGCAGTTCTTC; CDR3aa: CASSLGLTGSYNEQFF
abundance: -; j_gene: TRBJ2-1; d_gene: -; v_gene: TRBV19; CDR3nt: TGTGCCAGTGAGGGGCCGGGCCGGAGCTCCTACAATGAGCAGTTCTTC; CDR3aa: CASEGPGRSSYNEQFF
abundance: -; j_gene: TRBJ1-1; d_gene: -; v_gene: TRBV27; CDR3nt: TGTGCCAGCAGTCCCTGGGACGGCAACACTGAAGCTTTCTTT; CDR3aa: CASSPWDGNTEAFF
abundance: -; j_gene: TRBJ2-7; d_gene: -; v_gene: TRBV21-1; CDR3nt: TGTGCCAGCAGCAGATCCGACCGGGAGGCAGGGGGCCCCAACCTAGACGAGCAGTACTTC; CDR3aa: CASSRSDREAGGPNLDEQYF
abundance: -; j_gene: TRBJ1-2; d_gene: TRBD1; v_gene: TRBV7-8; CDR3nt: TGTGCCAGCAGCTTGCGACAGGGCGGCTATGGCTACACCTTC; CDR3aa: CASSLRQGGYGYTF
abundance: once; j_gene: TRBJ2-7; d_gene: -; v_gene: TRBV19; CDR3nt: TGTGCCAGTAGTCTCAGGGAGAGGGGCAACGAGCAGTACTTC; CDR3aa: CASSLRERGNEQYF
abundance: -; j_gene: TRBJ2-1; d_gene: TRBD2; v_gene: TRBV29-1; CDR3nt: TGCAGCGAACGGACTAGCAGAACCTACAATGAGCAGTTCTTC; CDR3aa: CSERTSRTYNEQFF
abundance: -; j_gene: TRBJ2-1; d_gene: -; v_gene: TRBV4-2; CDR3nt: TGTGCCAGCAGCCAAGCTCGGGAGCAGTTCTTC; CDR3aa: CASSQAREQFF
abundance: -; j_gene: TRBJ1-3; d_gene: -; v_gene: TRBV5-8; CDR3nt: TGTGCCAGCAGCCCGGTCGTCTCTGGAAACACCATATATTTT; CDR3aa: CASSPVVSGNTIYF